This record concerns one T cell receptor beta chain sequence. As yet, its antigen is unknown. This entry comes from a study of T cell responses to AZD1222 COVID-19 vaccine. The CDR3 runs 11 residues. Per the germline V gene, CDR1 is SGHRS and CDR2 is YFSETQ. V was clipped by 2 bases and J by 1 base, with 0 bases between them. Study outcomes and limitations: Repertoire samples came only from after the peak T cell response. Distributed over spike, vaccine-associated CD4 TCRs predominated at 160-218 and 743-854. Of the AZD1222 recipients, only 5 or 6 were seropositive at baseline.

Measured with immunoSEQ multiplex PCR; TCRdb has only the in-frame clones, and not every one. The sample shows around 130,000 clones, over 90% of them seen only once. Sequenced here: peripheral blood, sampled on day 0 of AZD1222 vaccination. The TCR was taken from an adult in good health. The V call is TRBV5-1, the J call TRBJ2-5, with unresolved D. The CDR3 nucleotides read TGCGCCAGCAGCTTCCAAGAGACCCAGTACTTC. Amino acids: CASSFQETQYF.